The source of this TCR beta chain is a study of beta chain features in type 1 diabetes. Study information: The number of sorted cells examined across all samples was under 130,000,000. General study points: cDNA-based sequencing might over-represent cells highly expressing TCR. Significant though moderate, a shortening of TCRB CDR3s appeared in all four CD4+ subsets of Type 1 diabetes patients.

Every donor had blood drawn once into heparin, around 120 mL on average. This clone was seen once. Its target is not known. The CDR3 runs 13 residues. CDR1 is MNHEY and CDR2 is SMNVEV in the germline V gene (reference sequence). J was trimmed by 2 bases and V by 8 bases; bases with no gene match: 4. The whole isolated RNA underwent reverse transcription, so sequencing captured expressed TCRB transcripts. Here immunoSEQ multiplex PCR was the method, and the copy in TCRdb shows in-frame clones only, minus some. In the table there are more than 120,000 clones, approximately 13% of which are singletons. The chain is built from TRBV27 and TRBJ1-2, with 8 bases that match TRBD1. The sequence was obtained from a man younger than 30 with type 1 diabetes. Sequencing was done on a sample of central memory CD4+ T cells from blood. The DNA of the CDR3 is TGTGCCAGCCGGGACAGGACAAACTATGGCTACACCTTC. Protein product: CASRDRTNYGYTF.